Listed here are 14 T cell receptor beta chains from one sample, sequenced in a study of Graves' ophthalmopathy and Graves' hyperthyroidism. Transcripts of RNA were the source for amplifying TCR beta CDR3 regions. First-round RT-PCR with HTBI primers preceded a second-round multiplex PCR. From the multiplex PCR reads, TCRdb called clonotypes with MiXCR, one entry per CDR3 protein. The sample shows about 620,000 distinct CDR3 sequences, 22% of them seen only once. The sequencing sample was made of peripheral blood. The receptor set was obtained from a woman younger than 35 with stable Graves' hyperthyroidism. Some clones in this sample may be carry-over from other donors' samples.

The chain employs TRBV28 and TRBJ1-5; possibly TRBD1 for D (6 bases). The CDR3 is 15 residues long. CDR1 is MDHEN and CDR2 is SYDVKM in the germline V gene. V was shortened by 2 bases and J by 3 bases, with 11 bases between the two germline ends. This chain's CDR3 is CASSLGAGVNQPQHF. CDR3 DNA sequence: TGTGCCAGCAGTTTAGGCGCAGGGGTCAATCAGCCCCAGCATTTT.

CDR3 in DNA: TGCGCCAGCAGCTTGGGGAACCGGGCGACTGAAGCTTTCTTT. As protein: CASSLGNRATEAFF. The chain couples TRBV5-1 to TRBJ1-1, with D uncertain. The CDR3 consists of 14 residues. V was cut by 0 bases and J by 5 bases, with 11 bases left in between. Germline CDR1 and CDR2: SGHRS and YFSETQ.

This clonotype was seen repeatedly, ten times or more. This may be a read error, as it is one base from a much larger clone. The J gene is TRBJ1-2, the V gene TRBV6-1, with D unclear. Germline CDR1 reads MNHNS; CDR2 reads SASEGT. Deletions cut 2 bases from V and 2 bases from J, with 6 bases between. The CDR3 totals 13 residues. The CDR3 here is CASSEKENYGYTF. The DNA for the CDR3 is TGTGCCAGCAGTGAAAAGGAAAACTATGGCTACACCTTC.

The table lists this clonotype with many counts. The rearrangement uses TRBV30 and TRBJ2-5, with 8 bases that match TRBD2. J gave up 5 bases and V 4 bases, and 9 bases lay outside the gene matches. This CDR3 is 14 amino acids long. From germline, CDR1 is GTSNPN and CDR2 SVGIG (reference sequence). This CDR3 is CAWNPGLGLETQYF. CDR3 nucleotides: TGTGCCTGGAACCCGGGACTAGGGTTGGAGACCCAGTACTTC.

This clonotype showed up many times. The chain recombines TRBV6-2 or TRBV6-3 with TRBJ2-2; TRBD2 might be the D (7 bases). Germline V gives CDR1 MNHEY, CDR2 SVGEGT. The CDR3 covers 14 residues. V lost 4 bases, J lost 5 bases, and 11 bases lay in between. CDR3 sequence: CASSFRGATGELFF. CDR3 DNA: TGTGCCAGCAGTTTTCGGGGGGCTACCGGGGAGCTGTTTTTT.

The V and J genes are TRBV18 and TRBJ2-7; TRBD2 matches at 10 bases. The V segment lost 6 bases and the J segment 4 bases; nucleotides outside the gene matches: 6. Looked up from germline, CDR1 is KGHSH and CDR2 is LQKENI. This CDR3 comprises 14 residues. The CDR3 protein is CASSPSGGRYEQYF. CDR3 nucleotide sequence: TGTGCCAGCTCCCCTAGCGGGGGTCGGTACGAGCAGTACTTC.

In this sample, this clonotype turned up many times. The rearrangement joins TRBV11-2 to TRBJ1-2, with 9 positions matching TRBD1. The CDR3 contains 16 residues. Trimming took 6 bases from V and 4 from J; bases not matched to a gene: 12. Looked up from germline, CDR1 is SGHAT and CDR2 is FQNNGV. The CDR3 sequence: CASRYPGQGSIYGYTF. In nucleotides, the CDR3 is TGTGCCAGCAGGTACCCGGGACAGGGTTCAATCTATGGCTACACCTTC.

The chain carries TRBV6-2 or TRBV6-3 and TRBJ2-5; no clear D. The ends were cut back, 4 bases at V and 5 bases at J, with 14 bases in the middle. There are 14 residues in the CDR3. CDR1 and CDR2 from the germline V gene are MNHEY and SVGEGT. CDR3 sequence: CASSSLWGYETQYF. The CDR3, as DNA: TGTGCCAGCAGTTCGTTATGGGGATATGAGACCCAGTACTTC.

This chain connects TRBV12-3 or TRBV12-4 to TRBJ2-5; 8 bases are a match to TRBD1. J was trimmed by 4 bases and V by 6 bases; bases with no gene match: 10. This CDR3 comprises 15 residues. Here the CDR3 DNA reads TGTGCCAGCAGCCCTATACAGGGGGTATTAGAGACCCAGTACTTC. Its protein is CASSPIQGVLETQYF.

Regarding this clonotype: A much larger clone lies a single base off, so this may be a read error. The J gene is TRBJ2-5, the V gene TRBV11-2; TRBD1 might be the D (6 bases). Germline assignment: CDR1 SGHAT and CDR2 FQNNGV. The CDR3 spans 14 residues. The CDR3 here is CVSSFYGQQETQYF. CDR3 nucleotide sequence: TGTGTCAGCAGCTTTTACGGACAGCAAGAGACCCAGTACTTC. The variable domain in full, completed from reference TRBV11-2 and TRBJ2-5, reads EAGVAQSPRYKIIEKRQSVAFWCNPISGHATLYWYQQILGQGPKLLIQFQNNGVVDDSQLPKDRFSAERLKGVDSTLKIQPAKLEDSAVYLCVSSFYGQQETQYFGPGTRLLVL.

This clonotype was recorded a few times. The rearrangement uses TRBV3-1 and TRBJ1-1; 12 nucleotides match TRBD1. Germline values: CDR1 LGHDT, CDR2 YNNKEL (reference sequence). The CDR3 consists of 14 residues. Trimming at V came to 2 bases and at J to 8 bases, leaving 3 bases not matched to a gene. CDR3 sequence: CASSQTGTGGEAFF. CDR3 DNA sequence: TGTGCCAGCAGCCAAACCGGGACAGGGGGCGAAGCTTTCTTT.

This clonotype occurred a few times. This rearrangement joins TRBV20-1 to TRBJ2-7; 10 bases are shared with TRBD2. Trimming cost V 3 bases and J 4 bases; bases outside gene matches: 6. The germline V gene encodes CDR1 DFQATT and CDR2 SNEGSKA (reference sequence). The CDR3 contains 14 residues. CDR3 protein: CSARLAGGIYEQYF. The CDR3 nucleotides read TGCAGTGCTAGGTTAGCGGGAGGAATATACGAGCAGTACTTC.

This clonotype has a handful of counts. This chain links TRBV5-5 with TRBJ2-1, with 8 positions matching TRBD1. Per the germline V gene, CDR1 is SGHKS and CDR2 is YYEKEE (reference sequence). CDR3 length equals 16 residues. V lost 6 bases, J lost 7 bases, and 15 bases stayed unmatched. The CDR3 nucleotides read TGTGCCAGCATCCCTATGGGGGCAGGGGGCGGAAATGAGCAGTTCTTC. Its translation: CASIPMGAGGGNEQFF.

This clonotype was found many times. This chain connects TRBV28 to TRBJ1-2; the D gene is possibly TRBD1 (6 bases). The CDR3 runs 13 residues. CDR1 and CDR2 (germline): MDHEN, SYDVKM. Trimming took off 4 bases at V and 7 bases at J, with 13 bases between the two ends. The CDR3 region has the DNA TGTGCCAGCAGTTCAAGGAGAGGGGGTGGCTACACCTTC. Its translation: CASSSRRGGGYTF.